This TCR beta chain stems from a study of T cell responses to AZD1222 COVID-19 vaccine. V lost 0 bases and J lost 2; bases outside the gene matches: 4. The CDR3 is 16 amino acids. The germline gives CDR1 SGHRS, CDR2 YFSETQ. The table came from immunoSEQ multiplex PCR; TCRdb's copy has only in-frame clones and leaves some out. This table lists about 140,000 clones. This clonotype was sampled from an adult in good health. The chain combines TRBV5-1 with TRBJ1-2, with TRBD1 identical over 10 bases. The sample comprised peripheral blood. DNA of the CDR3: TGCGCCAGCAGCTTGGACCTGGGACAGGGGAACTATGGCTACACCTTC. It yields the protein CASSLDLGQGNYGYTF.